The rows below give T cell receptor beta chains drawn from one sample of a study of CD8 T cells in ankylosing spondylitis. MiXCR was run by TCRdb on the 5' RACE reads, yielding one entry per CDR3 protein. The repertoire holds 300,000 to 400,000 distinct CDR3 sequences, with roughly 15% as singletons. The sequenced sample was blood, either unsorted or a sorted T cell fraction (not recorded which). These receptors were taken from a male donor with ankylosing spondylitis or in good health (not recorded which). The CDR3 runs from the conserved cysteine through the conserved F or W. Each record gives: clone size, V gene, J gene, CDR3 length, D gene, CDR3 DNA, CDR3 protein. The D gene is left open where the match is weak. The size of a clone is reported for some rows only, either as once, few or many, or as a class for expanded clones.

many,TRBV5-6,TRBJ2-5,13,NA,TGTGCCAGCAGCTTCGTTGGTGGCGAGACCCAGTACTTC,CASSFVGGETQYF
NA,TRBV5-6,TRBJ2-4,16,NA,TGTGCCAGCAGCCAGTGGGGCGGAACGGTTCCGAACATTCAGTACTTC,CASSQWGGTVPNIQYF
NA,TRBV12-3/TRBV12-4,TRBJ1-3,14,NA,TGTGCCAGCAGCCGCCGCGACAGGGGAAACACCATATATTTT,CASSRRDRGNTIYF
NA,TRBV11-2,TRBJ2-1,16,TRBD2,TGTGCCAGCAGCTTAGGGGGGGGGTATTCGGACAATGAGCAGTTCTTC,CASSLGGGYSDNEQFF
NA,TRBV29-1,TRBJ1-1,14,NA,TGCAGCGTTGTGGGTAGGGTGGGGAACACTGAAGCTTTCTTT,CSVVGRVGNTEAFF
NA,TRBV12-3/TRBV12-4,TRBJ1-2,15,NA,TGTGCCAGCAGGCCTGCCGGGGGACACCAGCTGGGCTACACCTTC,CASRPAGGHQLGYTF
NA,TRBV12-3/TRBV12-4,TRBJ2-6,11,NA,TGTGCCAGCAGTTTTTTAGAAGTCCTGACTTTC,CASSFLEVLTF
NA,TRBV5-4,TRBJ2-3,13,TRBD1,TGTGCCAGCAGATCTTGGGACAGTGATACGCAGTATTTT,CASRSWDSDTQYF
few,TRBV19,TRBJ1-2,16,NA,TGTGCCAGTAGCAGCCTCGCCGCCGGGCCTTTCTATGGCTACACCTTC,CASSSLAAGPFYGYTF
NA,TRBV4-2,TRBJ1-2,13,NA,TGTGCCAGCAGCCAAGAGGGGACACAACGATACACCTTC,CASSQEGTQRYTF
few,TRBV5-1,TRBJ2-3,17,TRBD2,TGCGCCAGCAGCCTTTGGACTAGCGGGGGGTTCGCAGATACGCAGTATTTT,CASSLWTSGGFADTQYF
many,TRBV25-1,TRBJ2-7,15,NA,TGTGCCAGCAGTGAGAGGAAAGGGAAAGGCTACGAGCAGTACTTC,CASSERKGKGYEQYF
NA,TRBV10-3,TRBJ2-4,12,NA,TGTGCCATCTCGGCCGACCAAAACATTCAGTACTTC,CAISADQNIQYF
many,TRBV5-1,TRBJ1-1,14,NA,TGCGCCAGCAGCTTGGGGACTCTGAACACTGAAGCTTTCTTT,CASSLGTLNTEAFF
NA,TRBV19,TRBJ2-1,15,TRBD1,TGTGCCAGTAGTACTGGGACAGGGCGCCCCAATGAGCAGTTCTTC,CASSTGTGRPNEQFF
NA,TRBV3-1,TRBJ2-1,18,NA,TGTGCCAGCAGCCAAGATCGGGTATGGGGGACCCAATACAATGAGCAGTTCTTC,CASSQDRVWGTQYNEQFF
NA,TRBV2,TRBJ2-3,13,NA,TGTGCCAGCAGAGGGGATAGGGGGTCGACGCAGTATTTT,CASRGDRGSTQYF
many,TRBV7-2,TRBJ1-4,15,TRBD1,TGTGCCAGCAGCACCCGGACAGGTGGCCGCGAAAAACTGTTTTTT,CASSTRTGGREKLFF
NA,TRBV4-2,TRBJ2-1,16,NA,TGTGCCAGCAGCCCGAGGGGACTCTCCGGCTACAATGAGCAGTTCTTC,CASSPRGLSGYNEQFF
few,TRBV2,TRBJ2-7,15,TRBD1,TGTGCCAGCAGGTCTTTACAGGGGGCAGCCTACGAGCAGTACTTC,CASRSLQGAAYEQYF
NA,TRBV12-3/TRBV12-4,TRBJ1-3,16,NA,TGTGCCAGCAGTGTCCACAGGTTACTCTCTGGAAACACCATATATTTT,CASSVHRLLSGNTIYF
few,TRBV11-2,TRBJ2-3,14,NA,TGTGCCAGCAGCTTAGACCTAACCACAGATACGCAGTATTTT,CASSLDLTTDTQYF
NA,TRBV6-5,TRBJ2-5,17,NA,TGTGCCAGCAGTTATTCCATCCTATTTCCCAAGAGGGAGACCCGGTACTTC,CASSYSILFPKRETRYF
few,TRBV3-1,TRBJ2-1,15,NA,TGTGCCAGCAGCCGTAGGGGCGACTCCTACAATGAGCAGTTCTTC,CASSRRGDSYNEQFF
few,TRBV7-2,TRBJ2-1,15,NA,TGTGCCAGCAGCTTAGAACGACAGCCCTACAATGAGCAGTTCTTC,CASSLERQPYNEQFF
NA,TRBV12-3/TRBV12-4,TRBJ1-3,14,TRBD1,TGTGCCAGCAGGGTGACAGGGGGTTTCGGCACCATATATTTT,CASRVTGGFGTIYF
NA,TRBV25-1,TRBJ1-4,15,NA,TGTGCCAGCAGTGAATATGGGATCACTAATGAAAAACTGTTTTTT,CASSEYGITNEKLFF
NA,TRBV25-1,TRBJ2-7,15,NA,TGTGCCAGCAGTGAAGGGGGGACACTCACCTACGAGCAGTACTTC,CASSEGGTLTYEQYF
NA,TRBV7-6,TRBJ2-2,16,TRBD2,TGTGCCAGCAGCTTAGCTAGCGGGAGTTGGACCGGGGAGCTGTTTTTT,CASSLASGSWTGELFF
NA,TRBV5-1,TRBJ2-1,18,TRBD2,TGCGCCAGCAGCTCTCATACCTATCTAGCGGGAGGGAACAATGAGCAGTTCTTC,CASSSHTYLAGGNNEQFF
few,TRBV13,TRBJ1-1,18,TRBD1,TGTGCCAGCAGCTTAGGCATGATGCTCCGGGACAGGGGATGGGAGGCTTTCTTT,CASSLGMMLRDRGWEAFF